A single sample gave rise to the 8 T cell receptor beta chains below, sequenced in a study of blood T cell repertoires in COVID-19 (dated by TCRdb to 2020 to 2022). Libraries were prepared through the immunoSEQ multiplex PCR assay. TCRdb obtained this table from immuneACCESS and retained in-frame rearrangements with V and J assigned. These tables miss some clones; where compared with another copy, unresolved V genes account for less than half of the shortfall, and the remainder is unexplained. A total of roughly 98,000 clones appear in this sample, approximately 80% of them only once. Around 11% of the sample comes from the top ten. Sequencing input: peripheral blood. These receptors were obtained from a woman in her seventies with active or convalescent COVID-19.

This clone appeared a single time. The V gene is TRBV11-3, the J gene TRBJ2-5, with a possible D match to TRBD1 (5 bases). This CDR3 region has 13 residues. CDR1 is SGHNT and CDR2 is YENEEA in the germline V gene. V was clipped by 0 bases and J by 3 bases, with 5 bases between them. CDR3 protein: CASSLDREETQYF. The DNA for the CDR3 is TGTGCCAGCAGCTTAGACAGGGAAGAGACCCAGTACTTC.

The chain uses TRBV7-8 and TRBJ2-1; D perhaps matches TRBD2 (6 bases). Germline CDR1 is SGHVS and CDR2 is FQNEAQ. The CDR3 is 11 residues long. Trimming cost V 5 bases and J 12 bases, with 11 bases left between them. The chain's CDR3 is CASSPSGAQFF. As DNA, the CDR3 is TGTGCCAGCAGCCCCTCGGGAGCGCAGTTCTTC.

The genes are TRBV7-9 and TRBJ1-3; the D gene is possibly TRBD1 (5 bases). This CDR3 has 14 residues. Germline CDR1 reads SEHNR; CDR2 reads FQNEAQ (reference sequence). Trimming pared 5 bases from V and 2 bases from J, leaving 10 bases between. The CDR3 reads CASSQAGAGNTIYF. The CDR3 bases are TGTGCCAGCAGCCAGGCGGGGGCTGGAAACACCATATATTTT.

The CDR3 bases are TGTGCCAGCTGCGATGGACAGGGGTACGAGCAGTACTTC. Its protein is CASCDGQGYEQYF. The rearrangement links TRBV7-2 to TRBJ2-7; 9 nucleotides match TRBD1. Per the germline V gene, CDR1 is SGHTA and CDR2 is FQGNSA. The CDR3 is 13 residues long. Unmatched junction bases numbered 6, after V lost 8 bases and J lost 4 bases.

This sequence joins TRBV6-1 and TRBJ2-6; D gene uncertain. CDR1 and CDR2 from the germline V gene are MNHNS and SASEGT. The CDR3 runs 15 residues. With 3 bases removed from V and 4 bases from J, the gap between germline ends came to 10 bases. CDR3 in DNA: TGTGCCAGCAGTGATTGGGCGCGAGGGGCCAACGTCCTGACTTTC. Translation: CASSDWARGANVLTF.

The V gene is TRBV28, the J gene TRBJ2-7; D might be TRBD1 (6 bases). Germline V gene sequence: CDR1 MDHEN, CDR2 SYDVKM. The V end was cut by 5 bases, the J end by 3 bases, with 14 bases between. The CDR3 consists of 14 residues. CDR3 bases: TGTGCCAGCAGTCTTGAGAGGGGGAACTACGAGCAGTACTTC. It codes for CASSLERGNYEQYF.

With regard to this clone: The same CDR3 can be traced to other DNA sequences in this sample. V gene TRBV24-1 combines with J gene TRBJ2-3, with 8 bases identical to TRBD1. With V trimmed by 4 bases and J by 0 bases, 5 bases remained unmatched. CDR3 length: 16 amino acids. CDR1 is KGHDR, CDR2 SFDVKD, per germline. The CDR3 DNA is TGTGCCACCAGTGACCCGGGACAGGCGAGCACAGATACGCAGTATTTT. It codes for CATSDPGQASTDTQYF.

The chain employs TRBV3-1 (or the pseudogene TRBV3-2) and TRBJ2-7; TRBD2 is a possible D gene (6 bases). Germline CDR1 LGHDT, CDR2 YNNKEL (reference sequence). The CDR3 sequence is 13 residues long. Trimming pared 4 bases from V and 5 bases from J, leaving 12 bases between. CDR3 DNA sequence: TGTGCCAGCAGCCGGGGCGGGGCGAACGAGCAGTACTTC. Its translation: CASSRGGANEQYF.